This T cell receptor beta chain appears in the sequencing data of a study of T-cell memory formation after mild COVID-19. Study details: For the most part, TCR clusters were specific to one donor. Whole-study results and caveats: Contracting CD4+ clones were located mainly in CM and EM, and CD8+ clones in EMRA.

With constant-segment primers, 5'RACE yielded cDNA libraries of TCR alpha and TCR beta that carried sample barcodes and UMIs. TCRdb reprocessed the 5' RACE reads with MiXCR, giving one entry per CDR3 protein. The sample holds fewer than 150,000 distinct CDR3 sequences; about 5.9% are singletons and the top ten take over 2%. This clonotype has a handful of counts. Its target is not known. V was pared by 5 bases and J by 2 bases, with 12 bases of the junction left unmatched. Germline CDR1 is SGHNT and CDR2 is YYREEE (reference sequence). This CDR3 has 17 amino acids. The V and J genes are TRBV5-4 and TRBJ2-1, with 8 nucleotides matching TRBD2. Sequencing used PBMCs or a T cell subset sorted from them (not recorded which). The clonotype comes from an adult woman who had mild COVID-19 (a few samples of this study predate the infection). Cell type and time point are not known. In nucleotides, the CDR3 is TGTGCCAGCAGTGGCGCGGGGGGAACACACGCCTACAATGAGCAGTTCTTC. It yields the protein CASSGAGGTHAYNEQFF.